This T cell receptor (beta chain) was sequenced for a study of shared clonotypes between healthy human individuals. This CDR3 region has 15 residues. The V gene's germline CDR1 is GTSNPN and CDR2 SVGIG (reference sequence). Trimming took 8 bases from V and 2 from J; bases not matched to a gene: 8. Donors comprised healthy HIV-negative adults lacking recent acute infections or vaccinations. In its sample, this clone was seen once. The test was conducted at deep level. TCRdb's table, derived via immunoSEQ multiplex PCR, lists solely in-frame clones and lacks some. The sample holds around 480,000 clones; about 80% are singletons and the top ten take 12%.

This rearrangement joins TRBV30 to TRBJ2-7; 14 positions agree with TRBD2. This sequence originates from a woman between 40 and 50 years old in good health. Some clones in this sample may be carry-over from other donors' samples. The sample comprised PBMCs. The CDR3 protein is CATGLAGGRTYEQYF. CDR3 sequence (DNA): TGTGCCACCGGACTAGCGGGAGGCCGTACCTACGAGCAGTACTTC.